This T cell receptor beta chain was captured by sequencing in a study of blood T cells in healthy people across ages. Study conclusions and caveats: Roughly linearly, TCR beta diversity per million T cells fell as age increased.

As to this clonotype: Its antigen is not identified. This could be a read error, since a much larger clone is one nucleotide away.

Then a second PCR, running about 6 to 11 cycles, was carried out with a sample-barcoded 5' primer and a J-beta primer mix. TCRdb ran MiXCR on the 5' RACE reads and lists one entry per CDR3 protein. The table lists roughly 650,000 distinct CDR3 sequences, about a third of them singletons, with roughly 14% in the top ten. The germline V gene has CDR1 MDHEN and CDR2 SYDVKM. The CDR3 consists of 14 residues. Each donor's blood draw was roughly 10 milliliters of peripheral blood. The clonotype was recovered from an elderly woman in good health. The chain recombines TRBV28 with TRBJ2-3; no clear D. What was sequenced was blood. CDR3 in amino acids: CAGSVQPSTDTQYF. The CDR3 DNA is TGTGCCGGCAGTGTCCAACCCTCCACAGATACGCAGTATTTT.